A selection of T cell receptor beta chains follows, all from one sample in a study of T cells after yellow fever vaccination. One entry per CDR3 protein, called by TCRdb with MiXCR from the 5' RACE reads. The sample yields just under 600,000 distinct CDR3 sequences, approximately 15% seen once. The specimen comprised PBMCs, sampled on the day of the yellow fever booster vaccination. These receptors all stem from a man under 40 who received the YFV17D yellow fever vaccine. CDR3s include the opening cysteine and the closing phenylalanine or tryptophan. The D gene is left open where the match is weak. Size is stated for part of the rows, as once, few or many counts, or as a class when the clone is expanded.

CDR3 DNA: TGCAGTGCTATGGCGACAGGGTGGGAGACCCAGTACTTC
CDR3 protein: CSAMATGWETQYF
V gene: TRBV20-1
D gene: TRBD1
CDR3 length: 13
J gene: TRBJ2-5
clone size: few

CDR3 DNA: TGTGCCAGCAAACTAAGCGGGACAAAAGAGACCCAGTACTTC
CDR3 protein: CASKLSGTKETQYF
V gene: TRBV12-3/TRBV12-4
D gene: NA
CDR3 length: 14
J gene: TRBJ2-5
clone size: few

CDR3 DNA: TGTGCCAGCAGCTATTCGGTAACAGGGGAAACTGAAGCTTTCTTT
CDR3 protein: CASSYSVTGETEAFF
V gene: TRBV5-4
D gene: TRBD1
CDR3 length: 15
J gene: TRBJ1-1
clone size: NA

CDR3 DNA: TGTGCCATCACTAGGGCCATTAGCGAGACCCAGTACTTC
CDR3 protein: CAITRAISETQYF
V gene: TRBV10-3
D gene: NA
CDR3 length: 13
J gene: TRBJ2-5
clone size: NA

CDR3 DNA: TGTGCCAGCAGTGCAGGACAGAAAACTGAAGCTTTCTTT
CDR3 protein: CASSAGQKTEAFF
V gene: TRBV25-1
D gene: NA
CDR3 length: 13
J gene: TRBJ1-1
clone size: few

CDR3 DNA: TGCAGTGCCGCCCACTCACAGGGGGCCTCCTACAATGAGCAGTTCTTC
CDR3 protein: CSAAHSQGASYNEQFF
V gene: TRBV20-1
D gene: TRBD1
CDR3 length: 16
J gene: TRBJ2-1
clone size: NA

CDR3 DNA: TGCAGCGGGGTTGGACAGTCCCTACAAGAGACCCAGTACTTC
CDR3 protein: CSGVGQSLQETQYF
V gene: TRBV29-1
D gene: NA
CDR3 length: 14
J gene: TRBJ2-5
clone size: many

CDR3 DNA: TGTGCCAGCGAGGACTCTGGAAACACCATATATTTT
CDR3 protein: CASEDSGNTIYF
V gene: TRBV28
D gene: NA
CDR3 length: 12
J gene: TRBJ1-3
clone size: few

CDR3 DNA: TGCAGTGCCGAGGAGCGGGATTACTACTTCCTCAATGAGCAGTTCTTC
CDR3 protein: CSAEERDYYFLNEQFF
V gene: TRBV20-1
D gene: TRBD2
CDR3 length: 16
J gene: TRBJ2-1
clone size: NA

CDR3 DNA: TGTGCCAGCACCCCGAGCGGGCAGAGCTCCTACAATGAGCAGTTCTTC
CDR3 protein: CASTPSGQSSYNEQFF
V gene: TRBV5-5
D gene: NA
CDR3 length: 16
J gene: TRBJ2-1
clone size: few

CDR3 DNA: TGCAGTGCCTTTCCTCAGTGGGAGGGCCGTCCCAATGAGCAGTTCTTC
CDR3 protein: CSAFPQWEGRPNEQFF
V gene: TRBV20-1
D gene: TRBD2
CDR3 length: 16
J gene: TRBJ2-1
clone size: NA

CDR3 DNA: TGTGCCAGCAGACCCGGAGGGGGGCAAGAGACCCAGTACTTC
CDR3 protein: CASRPGGGQETQYF
V gene: TRBV6-1
D gene: NA
CDR3 length: 14
J gene: TRBJ2-5
clone size: few

CDR3 DNA: TGTGCCAGCAGCCCTAGCGGGAGGGCCTCCGAGCAGTACTTC
CDR3 protein: CASSPSGRASEQYF
V gene: TRBV14
D gene: TRBD2
CDR3 length: 14
J gene: TRBJ2-7
clone size: few

CDR3 DNA: TGTGCCAGCAGCTTAGCCCCACTAGCGGGAGGAACCGGGGAGCTGTTTTTT
CDR3 protein: CASSLAPLAGGTGELFF
V gene: TRBV7-2
D gene: TRBD2
CDR3 length: 17
J gene: TRBJ2-2
clone size: NA

CDR3 DNA: TGCAGCGCTCAGGGACAGATGAACACTGAAGCTTTCTTT
CDR3 protein: CSAQGQMNTEAFF
V gene: TRBV29-1
D gene: TRBD1
CDR3 length: 13
J gene: TRBJ1-1
clone size: NA

CDR3 DNA: TGTGCCAGCAGCCACCATAGCGGCAGCTCCTACAATGAGCAGTTCTTC
CDR3 protein: CASSHHSGSSYNEQFF
V gene: TRBV3-1
D gene: NA
CDR3 length: 16
J gene: TRBJ2-1
clone size: NA

CDR3 DNA: TGTGCCAGCAGCAAGGGACTCCAGGGCGGGGAGACCCAGTACTTC
CDR3 protein: CASSKGLQGGETQYF
V gene: TRBV3-1
D gene: NA
CDR3 length: 15
J gene: TRBJ2-5
clone size: many

CDR3 DNA: TGTGCCAGCAGCCAAGTGGAGGGGGCAGTGTCCGGGGAGCTGTTTTTT
CDR3 protein: CASSQVEGAVSGELFF
V gene: TRBV3-1
D gene: NA
CDR3 length: 16
J gene: TRBJ2-2
clone size: NA

CDR3 DNA: TGTGCCACCAGCAGAGGCGGGAGTGCCGAGGAGACCCAGTACTTC
CDR3 protein: CATSRGGSAEETQYF
V gene: TRBV15
D gene: TRBD2
CDR3 length: 15
J gene: TRBJ2-5
clone size: few

CDR3 DNA: TGTGCCAGCAGTACTTACAGGGGGCTGACTGGGGCCAACGTCCTGACTTTC
CDR3 protein: CASSTYRGLTGANVLTF
V gene: TRBV6-2/TRBV6-3
D gene: TRBD1
CDR3 length: 17
J gene: TRBJ2-6
clone size: NA

CDR3 DNA: TGTGCCAGCAGCCAGACAGGCGGGGGTACCTACGAGCAGTACTTC
CDR3 protein: CASSQTGGGTYEQYF
V gene: TRBV3-1
D gene: NA
CDR3 length: 15
J gene: TRBJ2-7
clone size: few

CDR3 DNA: TGTGCCAGCAGCCCAGGGCTCGGCACCGGGGAGCTGTTTTTT
CDR3 protein: CASSPGLGTGELFF
V gene: TRBV7-2
D gene: NA
CDR3 length: 14
J gene: TRBJ2-2
clone size: NA

CDR3 DNA: TGTGCCAGCAGGCTTAGTGGAAGCGGGAGGGGGGGTGAGCAGTTCTTC
CDR3 protein: CASRLSGSGRGGEQFF
V gene: TRBV7-2
D gene: TRBD2
CDR3 length: 16
J gene: TRBJ2-1
clone size: few

CDR3 DNA: TGTGCCAGCTCAGACCGGGACAGGCCCGACGAGCAGTACTTC
CDR3 protein: CASSDRDRPDEQYF
V gene: TRBV18
D gene: TRBD1
CDR3 length: 14
J gene: TRBJ2-7
clone size: few

CDR3 DNA: TGTGCCAGCAGCACGGGTGGCCAGCCCCAGCATTTT
CDR3 protein: CASSTGGQPQHF
V gene: TRBV7-9
D gene: NA
CDR3 length: 12
J gene: TRBJ1-5
clone size: NA